Following are 29 T cell receptor beta chains from one sample sequenced in a study of identical twins. In TCRdb, the 5' RACE reads were re-called with MiXCR into one record per CDR3 protein. The sample has roughly 490,000 distinct CDR3 sequences, 14% seen once; the top ten hold more than 0.8%. Separately, the same data were catalogued under a study of yellow fever vaccine responses in identical twins.

The specimen was CD4+ T cells sorted from blood. The receptors derive from a woman under 30 in good health.

This clonotype was seen a few times. J is TRBJ2-1 and V is TRBV3-1, with TRBD2 matching 8 bases. The J segment lost 0 bases and the V segment lost 4 bases, leaving 5 bases of the junction unmatched. Per the germline V gene, CDR1 is LGHDT and CDR2 is YNNKEL (reference sequence). The CDR3 totals 16 residues. CDR3 region: CASSPAGLGSYNEQFF. CDR3 sequence (DNA): TGTGCCAGCAGCCCGGCGGGACTAGGCTCCTACAATGAGCAGTTCTTC.

This clonotype has more than one count but fewer than ten. The chain is built from TRBV6-1 and TRBJ1-1; 7 bases line up with TRBD1. This CDR3 has 13 amino acids. Germline values: CDR1 MNHNS, CDR2 SASEGT. V was clipped by 8 bases and J by 8 bases; unmatched bases: 11. The CDR3 reads CASLSPGTDEAFF. In nucleotides, the CDR3 is TGTGCCAGCCTTTCTCCCGGGACAGACGAAGCTTTCTTT.

This clonotype was seen only a few times. The chain carries TRBV20-1 and TRBJ2-7, with 10 bases that match TRBD2. The CDR3 extends over 14 amino acids. CDR1 and CDR2 (germline): DFQATT, SNEGSKA (reference sequence). V was clipped by 6 bases and J by 2 bases; unmatched bases: 7. The CDR3 DNA reads TGCAGTGCATCGGGGCTAGCGGGGGCCTACGAGCAGTACTTC. Amino acids: CSASGLAGAYEQYF.

For the CDR3, the DNA is TGCGCCAGCAGTCGGCCCCAGCATTTT. It translates to CASSRPQHF. The chain has TRBV5-1 and TRBJ1-5; the D is unclear. Germline CDR1 and CDR2: SGHRS and YFSETQ. Trimming stripped 5 bases from V and 9 bases from J, with 3 bases between. The CDR3 has 9 residues.

This chain joins TRBV11-2 and TRBJ2-7, with 13 bases fitting TRBD2. The CDR3 spans 17 residues. The J segment lost 0 bases and the V segment lost 4 bases, leaving 6 bases of the junction unmatched. Germline V gene data show CDR1 as SGHAT and CDR2 as FQNNGV. CDR3 in amino acids: CASSWTSGGVNSYEQYF. CDR3 sequence (DNA): TGTGCCAGCAGCTGGACTAGCGGGGGAGTCAACTCCTACGAGCAGTACTTC.

The CDR3 nucleotides read TGTGCTAGTGGCCCAGGGGATCGTCCGCAGTATTTT. This sequence encodes CASGPGDRPQYF. The V and J genes are TRBV12-5 and TRBJ2-3; D may be TRBD1 (6 bases). V was cut by 6 bases and J by 10 bases, with 14 bases left in between. The CDR3 length is 12 residues. Germline CDR1 LGHNT, CDR2 FRNRAP.

This clonotype was recorded only once. The chain employs TRBV10-3 and TRBJ2-5, with 11 bases that match TRBD1. Trimming took 6 bases from V and 5 from J; bases not matched to a gene: 2. Germline V gene lookup returns CDR1 ENHRY and CDR2 SYGVKD. The CDR3 length is 13 residues. The CDR3 DNA follows: TGTGCCATCAGGGGACAGGGGGTTGAGACCCAGTACTTC. It encodes CAIRGQGVETQYF.

The gene calls are TRBV13 and TRBJ2-2; 8 positions match TRBD2. In germline, CDR1 is PRHDT, CDR2 FYEKMQ (reference sequence). J gave up 0 bases and V 4 bases, and 10 bases lay outside the gene matches. The CDR3 runs to 18 residues. In DNA form, the CDR3 reads TGTGCCAGCAGCTCGACGGCGTTAGCGGGGCCGAACACCGGGGAGCTGTTTTTT. Translating it yields CASSSTALAGPNTGELFF.

The chain employs TRBV20-1 and TRBJ2-7; tentatively, D is TRBD2 (5 bases). This CDR3 is 14 amino acids long. Trimming left V 5 bases short and J 6 bases short, with 20 bases between. Germline V gene lookup returns CDR1 DFQATT and CDR2 SNEGSKA (reference sequence). CDR3 protein: CSAPMTAGATEQYF. CDR3 DNA: TGCAGTGCTCCGATGACCGCGGGTGCCACCGAGCAGTACTTC.

The chain links TRBV11-2 to TRBJ2-1; the D gene is possibly TRBD2 (6 bases). Germline CDR1 SGHAT, CDR2 FQNNGV. Trimming stripped 3 bases from V and 5 bases from J, with 20 bases between. The CDR3 spans 17 residues. Written as DNA, the CDR3 is TGTGCCAGCAGCTTTTGGGGCCGGGACTCACCAAACAATGAGCAGTTCTTC. Translated: CASSFWGRDSPNNEQFF.

This clonotype came up a few times. The V gene is TRBV7-9, the J gene TRBJ2-1; 9 nucleotides match TRBD1. The CDR3 has 15 amino acids. V gave up 5 bases and J gave up 5 bases; unmatched junction bases: 7. Germline V gene lookup returns CDR1 SEHNR and CDR2 FQNEAQ (reference sequence). The CDR3 reads CASSPGTGRNNEQFF. In nucleotides, the CDR3 is TGTGCCAGCAGCCCAGGGACAGGGAGGAACAATGAGCAGTTCTTC.

A few counts support this clonotype. The chain joins TRBV12-3 or TRBV12-4 to TRBJ2-1; D call uncertain. The germline V and J ends were trimmed by 6 bases and 0 bases, with 9 bases remaining between them. The length of the CDR3 is 14 residues. CDR3 sequence: CASSRASSYNEQFF. DNA of the CDR3: TGTGCCAGCAGCCGGGCTAGCTCCTACAATGAGCAGTTCTTC.

The rearrangement joins TRBV29-1 to TRBJ2-2; possibly TRBD2 for D (6 bases). CDR3 size: 14 residues. Trimming removed 4 bases at V and 0 bases at J, with 9 bases between. The germline V gene encodes CDR1 SQVTM and CDR2 ANQGSEA. CDR3 region: CSVVLASNTGELFF. For the CDR3, the DNA is TGCAGCGTTGTACTAGCCTCGAACACCGGGGAGCTGTTTTTT.

This sequence joins TRBV3-1 and TRBJ2-1; a weak D match, TRBD2 (6 bases). CDR1 and CDR2 (germline): LGHDT, YNNKEL (reference sequence). V was trimmed by 4 bases and J by 3 bases, leaving 10 bases between them. The CDR3 contains 14 residues. The CDR3, as DNA: TGTGCCAGCAGCCGGGACTCCTACTACAATGAGCAGTTCTTC. It yields the protein CASSRDSYYNEQFF.

Only a few counts were recorded for this clonotype. The chain employs TRBV14 and TRBJ1-1; D gene uncertain. Per germline, CDR1 SGHDN and CDR2 FVKESK. Trimming removed 4 bases from V and 7 bases from J, with 13 bases in between. The CDR3 totals 13 residues. The CDR3 here is CASSPRQAIEAFF. The CDR3 region has the DNA TGTGCCAGCAGCCCCCGCCAGGCGATTGAAGCTTTCTTT.

This clonotype was recorded many times. The CDR3 DNA sequence: TGTGCCAGCAGCTTGGACTGGACAGGGAGCTCCTACAATGAGCAGTTCTTC. Its translation is CASSLDWTGSSYNEQFF. V usage is TRBV5-6 and J usage is TRBJ2-1; 8 nucleotides agree with TRBD1. V lost 0 bases to trimming and J lost 0 bases; unmatched junction nucleotides: 5. This CDR3 is built from 17 residues. CDR1 and CDR2 from the germline V gene are SGHDT and YYEEEE.

This clonotype has ten or more counts. The CDR3 DNA follows: TGTGCCAGCAGCTTGGCAGGGTGGGGCACTGAAGCTTTCTTT. Translating gives CASSLAGWGTEAFF. The genes are TRBV5-5 and TRBJ1-1; tentative D call: TRBD1 (5 bases). V dropped 0 bases and J dropped 4 bases, with 10 bases sitting between them. Germline V gives CDR1 SGHKS, CDR2 YYEKEE (reference sequence). This CDR3 region has 14 residues.

This clonotype was seen more than once but under ten times. The chain joins TRBV3-1 to TRBJ2-3; D is unclear. From germline, CDR1 is LGHDT and CDR2 YNNKEL (reference sequence). V gave up 0 bases and J gave up 2 bases, with 12 bases separating them. The CDR3 spans 16 residues. CDR3 in DNA: TGTGCCAGCAGCCAAGAGGGGTCGACCCACACAGATACGCAGTATTTT. This gives the protein CASSQEGSTHTDTQYF.

This chain connects TRBV15 to TRBJ2-7; 11 nucleotides line up with TRBD2. V shed 4 bases and J 2 bases; nucleotides not matched to a gene: 7. This CDR3 comprises 16 residues. CDR1 is LNHNV and CDR2 is YYDKDF in the germline V gene (reference sequence). CDR3 DNA sequence: TGTGCCACCAGCAAGCCGACTAGCGGGGCTGCCTACGAGCAGTACTTC. Protein product: CATSKPTSGAAYEQYF.

This chain uses TRBV4-2 with TRBJ1-2; D gene ambiguous. V lost 3 bases, J lost 1 base, and 12 bases lay in between. The CDR3 spans 15 residues. Looked up from germline, CDR1 is LGHNA and CDR2 is YNFKEQ. The CDR3 is CASSQPGKLNYGYTF. The CDR3, as DNA: TGTGCCAGCAGCCAGCCAGGCAAACTTAACTATGGCTACACCTTC.

The table lists this clonotype with a few counts. The chain employs TRBV3-1 and TRBJ2-4, with 10 nucleotides matching TRBD2. The CDR3 loop spans 20 amino acids. J lost 9 bases, V lost 0 bases, and 20 bases had no gene match. Looked up from germline, CDR1 is LGHDT and CDR2 is YNNKEL (reference sequence). The CDR3 DNA reads TGTGCCAGCAGCCAAGATGGCCTAGCGGGAGTTTACAGCGGTGGGGCCATTCAGTACTTC. It is translated as CASSQDGLAGVYSGGAIQYF.

This clonotype was detected only a few times. This sequence joins TRBV18 and TRBJ2-1, with D perhaps TRBD1 (5 bases). The V end was cut by 3 bases, the J end by 8 bases, with 11 bases between. This CDR3 spans 13 amino acids. CDR1 KGHSH and CDR2 LQKENI come from the germline V gene. The DNA for the CDR3 is TGTGCCAGCTCACCCAGGGCGGACGATGAGCAGTTCTTC. Amino acids: CASSPRADDEQFF.

Ten or more counts support this clonotype. This sequence joins TRBV9 and TRBJ2-7; 8 bases agree with TRBD2. V trimming: 3 bases; J trimming: 5 bases; junction bases outside the gene matches: 10. The CDR3 totals 15 residues. CDR1 is SGDLS, CDR2 YYNGEE, per germline. This CDR3 is CASSAQPGLVDEQYF. The CDR3 DNA follows: TGTGCCAGCAGCGCACAGCCGGGACTAGTCGACGAGCAGTACTTC.

The sample holds many counts of this clonotype. The rearrangement uses TRBV29-1 and TRBJ1-6, with 7 nucleotides matching TRBD1. V was clipped by 5 bases and J by 8 bases; unmatched bases: 6. From germline, CDR1 is SQVTM and CDR2 ANQGSEA. The CDR3 length is 13 residues. The chain's CDR3 is CSVKTGIDSPLHF. CDR3 bases: TGCAGCGTTAAGACAGGGATTGATTCACCCCTCCACTTT.

CDR3 loop: CASSPNRGSYNEQFF. Written as DNA, the CDR3 is TGTGCCAGCAGCCCAAACAGGGGATCCTACAATGAGCAGTTCTTC. The V gene is TRBV7-9, the J gene TRBJ2-1; 7 nucleotides line up with TRBD1. This CDR3 spans 15 amino acids. V was pared by 5 bases and J by 1 base, with 5 bases of the junction left unmatched. Per germline, CDR1 SEHNR and CDR2 FQNEAQ (reference sequence).

Only one count was recorded for this clonotype. The chain joins TRBV20-1 to TRBJ2-1; 9 bases align to TRBD2. The trim removed 0 bases at V and 15 bases at J, leaving 9 bases unmatched. The CDR3 totals 13 residues. Germline V CDR1 and CDR2: DFQATT, SNEGSKA (reference sequence). The CDR3 sequence is CSARDNRGGVVFF. CDR3 coding DNA: TGCAGTGCTAGAGATAATCGCGGGGGGGTAGTGTTCTTC.

The rearrangement uses TRBV30 and TRBJ2-2; D gene uncertain. Germline V gene lookup returns CDR1 GTSNPN and CDR2 SVGIG (reference sequence). CDR3 length: 11 amino acids. The germline V and J ends were trimmed by 5 bases and 7 bases, with 8 bases remaining between them. The CDR3 sequence: CAWGGGGELFF. The DNA for the CDR3 is TGTGCCTGGGGTGGTGGCGGGGAGCTGTTTTTT.

The chain's CDR3 is CASSPIGRSGYEQYF. CDR3 bases: TGTGCCAGCAGTCCGATCGGGAGGTCGGGGTACGAGCAGTACTTC. This sequence joins TRBV28 and TRBJ2-7, with TRBD2 identical over 7 bases. The CDR3 totals 15 residues. The germline V gene has CDR1 MDHEN and CDR2 SYDVKM. The junction had 11 bases not matched to a gene; V was cut back by 5 bases and J by 4 bases.

This chain links TRBV7-3 with TRBJ2-2, with D uncertain. Germline lookup yields CDR1 SGHTA and CDR2 FQGTGA. The CDR3 has 14 residues. The germline V and J ends were trimmed by 4 bases and 2 bases, with 8 bases remaining between them. The CDR3 bases are TGTGCCAGCAGCTCGAACAGCAACACCGGGGAGCTGTTTTTT. Protein product: CASSSNSNTGELFF.